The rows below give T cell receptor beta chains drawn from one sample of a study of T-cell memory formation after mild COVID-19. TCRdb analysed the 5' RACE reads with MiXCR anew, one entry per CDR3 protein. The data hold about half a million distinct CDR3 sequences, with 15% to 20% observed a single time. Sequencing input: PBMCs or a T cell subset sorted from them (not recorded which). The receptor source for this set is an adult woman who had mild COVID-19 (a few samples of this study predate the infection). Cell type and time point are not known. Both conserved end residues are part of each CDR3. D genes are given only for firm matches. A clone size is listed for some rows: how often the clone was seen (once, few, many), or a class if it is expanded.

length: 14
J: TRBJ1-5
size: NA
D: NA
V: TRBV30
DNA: TGTGCCTGGAAGGATAAGATTAGTAATCAGCCCCAGCATTTT
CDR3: CAWKDKISNQPQHF

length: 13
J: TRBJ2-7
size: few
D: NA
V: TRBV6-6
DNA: TGTGCCAGCAGATCTAACAGGGAGTTCGAGCAGTACTTC
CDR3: CASRSNREFEQYF

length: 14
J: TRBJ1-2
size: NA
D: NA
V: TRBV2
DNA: TGTGCCAGCAGCCAGAGGGAGACTTCGTATGGCTACACCTTC
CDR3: CASSQRETSYGYTF

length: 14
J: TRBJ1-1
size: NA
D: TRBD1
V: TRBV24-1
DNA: TGTGCCACCAGTGGGACAGGGCGGGAGACTGAAGCTTTCTTT
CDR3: CATSGTGRETEAFF

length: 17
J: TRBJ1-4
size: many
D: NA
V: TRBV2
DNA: TGTGCCAGCAGTGAACAGCTAACGGGCCCCTCAGGGGAAAAACTGTTTTTT
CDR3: CASSEQLTGPSGEKLFF

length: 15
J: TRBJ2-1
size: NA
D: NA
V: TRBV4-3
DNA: TGCGCCAGCAGCCAAGATTCGGGGCCCTACAATGAGCAGTTCTTC
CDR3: CASSQDSGPYNEQFF

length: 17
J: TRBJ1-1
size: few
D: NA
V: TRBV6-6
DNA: TGTGCCAGCAAAAAGGAAGGGGCCTATGCTATGAACACTGAAGCTTTCTTT
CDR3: CASKKEGAYAMNTEAFF

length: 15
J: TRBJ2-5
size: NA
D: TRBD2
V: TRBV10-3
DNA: TGTGCCATCAGCCCTCGCGGGGGGGCGACGGAGACCCAGTACTTC
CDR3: CAISPRGGATETQYF

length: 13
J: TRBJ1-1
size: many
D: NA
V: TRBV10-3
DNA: TGTTCTACCCGGGTCCCTGGGGGCACTGAAGCTTTCTTT
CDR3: CSTRVPGGTEAFF

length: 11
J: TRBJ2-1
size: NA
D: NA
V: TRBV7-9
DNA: TGTGCCAGCAGCTTAGACGTTAAGCAGTTCTTC
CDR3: CASSLDVKQFF

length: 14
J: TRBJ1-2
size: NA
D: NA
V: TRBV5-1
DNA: TGCGCCAGCAGCTCCGGCGGGACACTTAGAGGCTACACCTTC
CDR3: CASSSGGTLRGYTF

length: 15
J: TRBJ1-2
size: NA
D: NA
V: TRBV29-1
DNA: TGCAGCGTTACCAAGGTCCAACCCACTAACTATGGCTACACCTTC
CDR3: CSVTKVQPTNYGYTF

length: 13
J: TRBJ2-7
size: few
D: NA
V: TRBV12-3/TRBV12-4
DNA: TGTGCCAGCAGACCAGCCGGGGTCAGGAAGCAGTACTTC
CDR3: CASRPAGVRKQYF

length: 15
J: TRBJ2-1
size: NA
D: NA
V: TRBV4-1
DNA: TGCGCCAGCAGCCAACCGACCCAGCGCGGCAATGAGCAGTTCTTC
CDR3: CASSQPTQRGNEQFF

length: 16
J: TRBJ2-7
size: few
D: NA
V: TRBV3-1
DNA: TGTGCCAGCAGCCAAGGCAGGGGATTAAGCTCCTACGAGCAGTACTTC
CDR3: CASSQGRGLSSYEQYF

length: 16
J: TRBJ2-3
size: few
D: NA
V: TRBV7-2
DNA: TGTGCCAGCACCCCCAGTGGGGATTTTGGCACAGATACGCAGTATTTT
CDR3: CASTPSGDFGTDTQYF

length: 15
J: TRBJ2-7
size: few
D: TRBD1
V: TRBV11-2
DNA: TGTGCCAGCAGCTCAAATGAGGACAGGGCCTACGAGCAGTACTTC
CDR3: CASSSNEDRAYEQYF

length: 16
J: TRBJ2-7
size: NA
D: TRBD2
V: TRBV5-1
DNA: TGCGCCAGCAGCTTGGTCGCTGGGAGGGATGCCTACGAGCAGTACTTC
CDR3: CASSLVAGRDAYEQYF

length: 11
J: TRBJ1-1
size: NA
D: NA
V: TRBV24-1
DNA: TGTGCCACCAGTGTAGGAACTGAAGCTTTCTTT
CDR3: CATSVGTEAFF

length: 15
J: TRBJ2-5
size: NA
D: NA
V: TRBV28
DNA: TGTGCCAGCAGTTTTAGTGGACACCGTAAAGAGACCCAGTACTTC
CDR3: CASSFSGHRKETQYF